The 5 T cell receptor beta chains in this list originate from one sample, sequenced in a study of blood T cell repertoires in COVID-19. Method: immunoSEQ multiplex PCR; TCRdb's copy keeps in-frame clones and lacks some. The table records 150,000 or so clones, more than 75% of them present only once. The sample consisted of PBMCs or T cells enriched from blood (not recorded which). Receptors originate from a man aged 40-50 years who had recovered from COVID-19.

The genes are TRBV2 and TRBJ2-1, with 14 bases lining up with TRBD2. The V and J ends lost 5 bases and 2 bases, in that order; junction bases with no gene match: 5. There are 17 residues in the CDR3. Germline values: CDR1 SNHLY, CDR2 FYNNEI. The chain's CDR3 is CASSFGLAGGTYNEQFF. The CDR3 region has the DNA TGTGCCAGCAGTTTTGGACTAGCGGGGGGTACCTACAATGAGCAGTTCTTC.

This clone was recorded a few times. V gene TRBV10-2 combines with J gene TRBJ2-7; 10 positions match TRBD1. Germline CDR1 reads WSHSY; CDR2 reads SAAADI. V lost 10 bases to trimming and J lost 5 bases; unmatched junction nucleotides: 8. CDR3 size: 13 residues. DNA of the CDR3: TGCGCCACTACAAGGGACAGGGGCCACGAGCAGTACTTC. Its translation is CATTRDRGHEQYF.

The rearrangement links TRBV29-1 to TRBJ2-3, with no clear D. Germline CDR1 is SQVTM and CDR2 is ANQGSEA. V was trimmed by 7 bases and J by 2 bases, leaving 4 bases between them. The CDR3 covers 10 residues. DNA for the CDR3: TGCAGCGCCTACACAGATACGCAGTATTTT. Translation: CSAYTDTQYF.

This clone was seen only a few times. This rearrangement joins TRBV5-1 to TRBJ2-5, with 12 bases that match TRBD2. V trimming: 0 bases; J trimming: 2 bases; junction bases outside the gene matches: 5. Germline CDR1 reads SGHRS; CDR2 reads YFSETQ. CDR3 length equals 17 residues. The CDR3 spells CASSLATGLAGQETQYF. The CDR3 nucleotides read TGCGCCAGCAGCTTGGCCACAGGACTAGCGGGGCAAGAGACCCAGTACTTC.

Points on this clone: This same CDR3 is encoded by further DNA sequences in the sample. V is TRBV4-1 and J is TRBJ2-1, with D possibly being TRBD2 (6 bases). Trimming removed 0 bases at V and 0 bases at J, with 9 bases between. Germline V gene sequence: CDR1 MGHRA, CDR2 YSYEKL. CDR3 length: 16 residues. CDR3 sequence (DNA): TGCGCCAGCAGCCAAGATGGGGGGAGCTCCTACAATGAGCAGTTCTTC. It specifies CASSQDGGSSYNEQFF.